This TCR beta chain was recorded in a study of T cells in Graves' hyperthyroidism and ophthalmopathy (dated by TCRdb to between 2018 and 2021). For the wider study: To identify TCR V-J signatures that set the groups apart, the researchers used a discovery cohort of 100 patients, made up of around 42 with Graves' ophthalmopathy and some 55 with stable Graves' hyperthyroidism. Prospective prediction of ophthalmopathy was tested in an independent validation cohort of some 20 hyperthyroidism patients and approximately 17 patients who later progressed to ophthalmopathy. The paper describes TCR Vbeta CDR3 sequencing of 135 peripheral blood samples, made up of 43 ophthalmopathy patients, approximately 73 hyperthyroidism patients and some 17 progressor patients. In roughly six Graves' hyperthyroidism patients, the study also compared T-cell repertoires from thyroid tissue with T-cell repertoires from blood. The approximately 98 discovery patients were randomly divided into training and test sets at a 7:3 ratio. Once sampling was done, hyperthyroidism patients were given methimazole at a starting dose of 30 mg daily, whereas ophthalmopathy patients were given high-dose intravenous methylprednisolone. What the work shows at the level of the full study, not this receptor alone: Most expanded thyroid clonotypes (frequency above 0.001) were also found in blood, which suggests that blood repertoires may mirror thyroid immune responses. Sample size was not statistically predetermined, and blinding of investigators to group allocation was not performed. A model built on a 13 V-J signature distinguished ophthalmopathy from stable hyperthyroidism, reaching roughly 88% sensitivity and around 81% specificity in cross-validation and 80%/75% in testing. In validation, the model predicted progression to ophthalmopathy with roughly 70% sensitivity and approximately 74% specificity, a median of 6.5 months before onset.

The TCR beta CDR3 regions were amplified from the RNA transcripts. A first-round RT-PCR of the TCR CDR3 used the HTBI primer set with the Qiagen OneStep RT-PCR kit. The libraries were constructed in a second round of multiplex PCR and then size-selected and purified. Paired-end sequencing of the libraries was performed with 100 bp reads on an Illumina HiSeq2000. Under the source paper's analysis protocol: SOAPnuke was used to process the raw data, removing reads that contained adapters or uncalled bases, had a mean Phred below 15, or lacked an exact match to the constant primer or identifier. High-quality paired reads were merged with COPE v1.2.5, and unique nucleotide sequences were defined as clonotypes. Clonotypes were aligned to IMGT TRBV, TRBD and TRBJ reference segments using MiTCR v1.1. Analysis was restricted to V-J combinations with a frequency above 0.0001, which covered roughly 99% of repertoires. A TCS score was defined as the ratio of F50 (clonal expansion) to E x V (chaos), with BLOSUM62-based TCRdist applied between CDR3 peptides within each V-J. Welch's t-statistics and random forest reduced 500 to 550 V-J features to roughly 13, which were used in a naive Bayes classifier (R e1071). The Morisita-Horn index was used to measure how similar the thyroid and blood repertoires were. TCRdb took the public reads, trimmed them with fastp at Q25, ran MiXCR for clone calling and kept in-frame beta chains. Identical CDR3 protein sequences are pooled into one entry, listed with their most common genes and DNA. TCRdb's processing, not the authors', yielded these V and J calls. Across this sample there are 450,000 to 700,000 distinct CDR3 sequences, with more than 45% seen only once. Of the sample, over 15% is held by the ten largest clones.

The V end loses 6 bases and the J end loses 1 base, and a stretch of 12 bases separates them. From a lookup of the germline V gene, CDR1 and CDR2 are MNHEY and SVGAGI. The cysteine opens and the phenylalanine closes a CDR3 of 15 amino acids. Just CDR3 DNA is preserved here, 45 bases in frame from base 1. Exclusion was applied to patients with uncontrolled infections, other autoimmune diseases, pregnancy or lactation. Diagnoses were established on the basis of clinical symptoms, serum thyroxine and TRAb, thyroid ultrasound, and orbital computed tomography. Trizol reagent was used to extract total RNA, and RNA quality was then checked on an Agilent 2100 Bioanalyzer. This clonotype was seen many times. This receptor's antigen is unknown. It has no much larger one-base neighbor in the sample; base qualities were not kept.

Sequenced material: peripheral blood or thyroid tissue (not recorded which). The receptor was derived from an adult woman with Graves' disease, either hyperthyroidism or ophthalmopathy (not recorded which). The receptor chain draws on TRBV6-5 and TRBJ2-2, with the D gene uncertain. For the CDR3, the sequence is CASRSSAVNTGELFF. The DNA sequence reads TGTGCCAGCAGATCAAGTGCGGTGAACACCGGGGAGCTGTTTTTT.